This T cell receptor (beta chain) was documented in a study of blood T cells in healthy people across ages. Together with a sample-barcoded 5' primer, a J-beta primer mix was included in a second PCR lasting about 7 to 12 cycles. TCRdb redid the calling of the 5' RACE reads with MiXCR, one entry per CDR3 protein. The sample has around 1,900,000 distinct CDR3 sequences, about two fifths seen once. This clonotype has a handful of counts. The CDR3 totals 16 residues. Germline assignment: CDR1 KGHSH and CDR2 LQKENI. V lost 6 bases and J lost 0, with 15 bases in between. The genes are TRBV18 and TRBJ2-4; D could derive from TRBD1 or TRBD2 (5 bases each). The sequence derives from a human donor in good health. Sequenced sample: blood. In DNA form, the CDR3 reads TGTGCCAGCTCCAACCGGGACCGAGAAGCCAAAAACATTCAGTACTTC. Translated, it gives CASSNRDREAKNIQYF.